This TCR beta chain emerged from a study of blood T cell repertoires in COVID-19. Study information: Collection of acute and convalescent COVID-19 samples took place in the United States, Italy and Spain. Sources were T cells, B-cell-depleted T cells, or PBMCs; the material itself was cDNA or gDNA.

The germline gives CDR1 SNHLY, CDR2 FYNNEI. This CDR3 is 14 amino acids long. With V trimmed by 4 bases and J by 6 bases, 7 bases remained unmatched. In the original analysis: Reference gene primer amplification yielded estimated nucleated cell counts. Clones were sequenced by immunoSEQ multiplex PCR, and TCRdb holds only the in-frame ones, with some missing. The DNA gave D and trimming, while V, J and clone size come from that table. Of more than 95,000 clones in the sample, about 80% were seen once. This chain connects TRBV2 to TRBJ1-2; 8 bases match TRBD1. The specimen was peripheral blood. The clonotype originates from a man between 60 and 70 years old with acute or convalescent COVID-19. CDR3 protein: CASSVNQGAHGYTF. CDR3 DNA: TGTGCCAGCAGTGTCAACCAGGGGGCGCATGGCTACACCTTC.